This TCR beta chain was found in a study of identical twins. Study results and limitations: Alpha sequences out of frame and shared by twins had excess low generation probability.

Germline CDR1 reads ENHRY; CDR2 reads SYGVKD. Trimming pared 3 bases from V and 3 bases from J, leaving 11 bases between. The CDR3 is 14 residues long. In TCRdb, the 5' RACE reads were re-called with MiXCR into one record per CDR3 protein. The sample records about 530,000 distinct CDR3 sequences, approximately 20% being singletons. Note on this clonotype: Its antigen is undetermined.

In addition, the sample was reused for a study of yellow fever vaccine responses in identical twins.

The sequenced sample consisted of CD4+ T cells sorted from blood. The source is a young woman in good health. The chain uses TRBV10-3 and TRBJ2-5; the D gene is possibly TRBD1 (6 bases). DNA of the CDR3: TGTGCCATCAGTGACCAGGGGCCGAAAGAGACCCAGTACTTC. Protein sequence: CAISDQGPKETQYF.